This T cell receptor beta chain was identified in a study of T cell responses to AZD1222 COVID-19 vaccine. The CDR3 is 18 residues long. J was trimmed by 8 bases and V by 7 bases; bases with no gene match: 24. Germline values: CDR1 MDHEN, CDR2 SYDVKM. Data came from immunoSEQ multiplex PCR; TCRdb stores just in-frame clones and leaves some out. This table holds about 110,000 clones, around 84% found once. This receptor was taken from an adult in good health. This chain links TRBV28 with TRBJ1-2, with 8 bases aligning to TRBD1. The sequenced sample was peripheral blood, obtained on day 0 of AZD1222 vaccination. The CDR3 sequence: CASTQATGVGGPSWGYTF. CDR3 DNA: TGTGCCAGCACCCAGGCGACAGGGGTAGGCGGCCCATCGTGGGGCTACACCTTC.